This paragraph reports one T cell receptor beta chain. Authors' data handling: For nucleated cells, counts were estimated from reference gene primer amplification. Using immunoSEQ multiplex PCR, the repertoire was profiled, and TCRdb retains in-frame clones only, with some absent. V, J and clone size are those of that table, while D and trimming were read from the DNA. The sample records roughly 440,000 clones, about 91% being singletons. Seattle patients were enrolled during active infection and followed longitudinally. The entry originates in a study of blood T cell repertoires in COVID-19. For the study at large: Sites across the United States, Italy and Spain contributed samples from acute and convalescent COVID-19. From T cells, B-cell-depleted T cells, or PBMCs came the material, which was cDNA or gDNA.

J lost 3 bases, V lost 10 bases, and 6 bases had no gene match. Germline assignment: CDR1 LNHDA and CDR2 SQIVND (reference sequence). CDR3 length: 13 amino acids. The sequence was collected from a woman aged 45-65 years with COVID-19, enrolled during active disease. The chain combines TRBV19 with TRBJ1-5; TRBD1 aligns across 7 bases. Material for sequencing was peripheral blood. CDR3 in amino acids: CATSGQFNQPQHF. CDR3 nucleotides: TGTGCCACTTCGGGACAGTTCAATCAGCCCCAGCATTTT.